Listed below are T cell receptor beta chains from one sample, sequenced in a study of T cell repertoires in aging, cancer and after chemotherapy. TCRdb independently ran MiXCR on the multiplex PCR reads; one entry per CDR3 protein. The table shows thousands of distinct CDR3 sequences, with 40% to 65% occurring only once. The specimen was blood. The receptors derive from a human donor with a blood cancer. The CDR3 runs from the conserved cysteine through the conserved F or W. The D gene is left open where the match is weak. Not every row has a clone size; where given, it reads once, few, many or a size class.

J | D | size | V | CDR3 | DNA
TRBJ2-1 | TRBD1 | - | TRBV29-1 | CSVEDGQGAGNEQFF | TGCAGCGTTGAAGACGGACAGGGGGCCGGCAATGAGCAGTTCTTC
TRBJ2-1 | TRBD2 | - | TRBV13 | CASSSVAGTSYNEQFF | TGTGCCAGCAGTTCGGTAGCGGGTACTTCCTACAATGAGCAGTTCTTC
TRBJ2-3 | - | - | TRBV19 | CASSIGARGKYF | TGTGCCAGTAGTATCGGGGCACGTGGGAAGTATTTT
TRBJ2-7 | TRBD2 | - | TRBV6-1 | CASRRGDEQCF | TGTGCCAGCAGGCGGGGGGACGAGCAGTGCTTC
TRBJ1-2 | - | - | TRBV6-5 | CDSSYAGTYGYTF | TGTGACAGCAGTTATGCAGGGACCTATGGCTACACCTTC
TRBJ2-1 | TRBD2 | - | TRBV30 | CAWASGGSYNEQFF | TGTGCCTGGGCTAGCGGGGGGTCCTACAATGAGCAGTTCTTC
TRBJ1-1 | TRBD1 | - | TRBV6-5 | CASSRTGIEAFF | TGTGCCAGCAGCAGGACAGGGATTGAAGCTTTCTTT
TRBJ1-5 | - | few | TRBV29-1 | CSVASGISNQPQHF | TGCAGCGTTGCGTCGGGCATTAGCAATCAGCCCCAGCATTTT
TRBJ2-7 | - | few | TRBV7-6 | CASSLGASYEQYF | TGTGCCAGCAGCCTGGGGGCGTCCTACGAGCAGTACTTC
TRBJ2-3 | - | few | TRBV7-6 | CASSQLSGQFSGTDTQYF | TGTGCCAGCAGCCAGCTCTCCGGACAGTTCTCTGGCACAGATACGCAGTATTTT
TRBJ2-7 | - | - | TRBV6-1 | CASSEPGQPYEQYF | TGTGCCAGCAGTGAACCGGGACAACCCTACGAGCAGTACTTC
TRBJ2-1 | - | - | TRBV29-1 | CSVEQSSYNEQFF | TGCAGCGTTGAGCAGAGCTCCTACAATGAGCAGTTCTTC
TRBJ2-5 | TRBD2 | - | TRBV7-9 | CASSAGLAGVETQYF | TGTGCCAGCAGCGCGGGACTAGCGGGGGTAGAGACCCAGTACTTC
TRBJ1-5 | TRBD1 | - | TRBV6-2/TRBV6-3 | CASRRDSHFNQPQHF | TGTGCCAGCAGGCGGGACAGCCACTTCAATCAGCCCCAGCATTTT
TRBJ2-3 | TRBD1 | - | TRBV13 | CASSLEQGARTDTQYF | TGTGCCAGCAGCTTAGAACAGGGGGCCCGAACAGATACGCAGTATTTT
TRBJ2-3 | TRBD2 | - | TRBV6-2/TRBV6-3 | CASSRDGLAGYPDTQYF | TGTGCCAGCAGTCGAGATGGACTAGCGGGGTACCCAGATACGCAGTATTTT
TRBJ2-1 | TRBD2 | - | TRBV20-1 | CSASGGVIGLNEQFF | TGCAGTGCTAGTGGGGGGGTCATAGGGTTGAATGAGCAGTTCTTC
TRBJ2-5 | TRBD2 | - | TRBV5-4 | CASSLQAGGARETQYF | TGTGCCAGCAGCTTACAGGCGGGGGGGGCGCGAGAGACCCAGTACTTC
TRBJ2-5 | - | large | TRBV29-1 | CSTTWSSQETQYF | TGCAGTACTACGTGGTCTAGCCAAGAGACCCAGTACTTC